Reported below is one TCR beta chain. The target of this receptor is not known. Base qualities are not recorded, but no much larger clone differs from it by a single base. V lost 0 bases and J lost 7 bases; the stretch between them is 19 bases long. The CDR3 sequence holds 16 residues, the cysteine and phenylalanine included. The entry retains the CDR3 DNA only, 48 bases that are in frame from base 1. As encoded in the germline V gene, CDR1 is SGHRS while CDR2 is YFSETQ. Whole blood was collected in K2EDTA tubes by collaborating institutions according to the institutions' own protocols. For TCRbeta analysis, collaborators shipped samples in one of three forms: frozen whole blood, isolated PBMCs, or DNA extracted from either of those sample types. The data were taken from a study of blood T cell repertoires in COVID-19 (dated by TCRdb to 2020 to 2022). Background on the whole study: The collaborator samples originated in the United States, Italy and Spain and spanned the acute and convalescent phases of COVID-19. Deeply sampled blood TCRbeta repertoires from subjects exposed to, actively infected with, or recovered from COVID-19 were included in the dataset. Samples were obtained from the ongoing ImmuneRACE study (first 160 participants) and from some 1,300 subjects provided by 6 global collaborators. A freely available public database, intended as a resource for researchers studying the immune response to SARS-CoV-2, is where the repertoires were released. Where HLA class I and class II types were available, the types were taken from metadata supplied by the sample provider, not from assay-based typing. The material from the prospective study consisted of cDNA or gDNA derived from T cells, B-cell-depleted T cells, or PBMCs. The sample metadata nearly always contained a de-identified subject ID, COVID-19 status, age in years and sex.

The study at large found these results: Clinical and demographic metadata were provided uncurated, with the amount varying by source and participant.

TCRbeta CDR3 regions were amplified from genomic DNA using the immunoSEQ Assay, a bias-controlled multiplex PCR. As for the authors' bioinformatics: The number of nucleated cells in each sample was estimated from the amplification of reference gene primers within the assay. To quantify the absolute abundance of each unique TCRbeta CDR3 rearrangement, sequence reads were collapsed and filtered. For each sample, productive Simpson clonality was calculated by taking the square root of Simpson's diversity index across productive rearrangements. The immuneACCESS repertoire file appears here via TCRdb, limited to in-frame rearrangements. These files lack a portion of the clones; in checked studies, under half of the deficit traces to unresolved V genes, and the cause of the others is not known. The DNA gave D and trimming, while V, J and clone size come from that table. Here the sample has about 100,000 clones; about 80% occur a single time. The ten largest clones add up to 9.5% to 13% of the sample.

Sequencing was done on a sample of peripheral blood. Here the chain combines TRBV5-1 and TRBJ1-1; a weak D assignment points to TRBD1 (5 bases agree). This TCR was sampled from a woman in her 70s with acute or convalescent COVID-19. Read as DNA, the sequence is TGCGCCAGCAGCTTGGAAGGGGCAGCATCCACTCGTGAAGCTTTCTTT. It translates as CASSLEGAASTREAFF. Joined to the reference TRBV5-1 and TRBJ1-1 proteins, this CDR3 gives the full variable domain: KAGVTQTPRYLIKTRGQQVTLSCSPISGHRSVSWYQQTPGQGLQFLFEYFSETQRNKGNFPGRFSGRQFSNSRSEMNVSTLELGDSALYLCASSLEGAASTREAFFGQGTRLTVV.